These 22 T cell receptor beta chains came from one sample sequenced in a study of response to subunit inactivated influenza vaccine. From the RT-PCR reads, TCRdb called clonotypes with MiXCR, one entry per CDR3 protein. Here the sample spans hundreds of thousands of distinct CDR3 sequences, 16% being singletons. The sequencing used CD4+ T cells sorted from PBMCs, collected about 23 months after vaccination. The receptors here all came from a man between 50 and 75 years old who received an inactivated influenza vaccine.

The sample holds a few counts of this clonotype. V gene TRBV7-2 combines with J gene TRBJ2-3, with D tentatively TRBD1 or TRBD2 (5 bases each). The V and J ends lost 5 bases and 8 bases respectively, with 14 bases between them. The CDR3 is 13 residues long. CDR1 and CDR2 (germline): SGHTA, FQGNSA. CDR3 residues: CASSTSGAGTQYF. In DNA form, the CDR3 reads TGTGCCAGCAGCACTTCCGGGGCCGGTACGCAGTATTTT.

This clonotype was seen a single time. The V and J genes are TRBV12-5 and TRBJ2-5, with D hard to call. Trimming removed 1 base from V and 2 bases from J, with 11 bases in between. CDR1 and CDR2 from the germline V gene are LGHNT and FRNRAP. The CDR3 loop spans 15 amino acids. CDR3 nucleotide sequence: TGTGCTAGTGGTTTGGGAAATACCTTTCAAGAGACCCAGTACTTC. It translates to CASGLGNTFQETQYF.

This chain links TRBV7-2 with TRBJ2-7; TRBD2 might be the D (6 bases). V was trimmed by 4 bases and J by 6 bases, leaving 16 bases between them. The CDR3 is 14 residues long. Germline V gives CDR1 SGHTA, CDR2 FQGNSA. CDR3 protein: CASSSTRVAAEQYF. In DNA, the CDR3 is TGTGCCAGCAGCTCGACTAGAGTTGCTGCCGAGCAGTACTTC.

This clonotype was observed many times. The V and J genes are TRBV20-1 and TRBJ2-7; 7 bases are a match to TRBD2. This CDR3 has 14 residues. With 5 bases clipped from V and 2 bases from J, the junction kept 9 bases outside the gene matches. Germline CDR1 is DFQATT and CDR2 is SNEGSKA (reference sequence). This CDR3 is CSAFPGRGTYEQYF. CDR3 coding DNA: TGCAGTGCTTTTCCAGGGAGGGGCACCTACGAGCAGTACTTC.

This clonotype was counted ten times or more. V is TRBV28 and J is TRBJ2-5, with a weak D call TRBD1 (5 bases). The V gene's germline CDR1 is MDHEN and CDR2 SYDVKM. Trimming stripped 8 bases from V and 4 bases from J, with 17 bases between. This CDR3 spans 14 amino acids. CDR3 sequence: CASQGFLDSETQYF. CDR3 DNA sequence: TGTGCCAGCCAGGGCTTTCTAGATTCAGAGACCCAGTACTTC.

V is TRBV11-2 and J is TRBJ2-5; 7 nucleotides align to TRBD2. Trimming removed 4 bases from V and 6 bases from J; junction bases left unmatched: 5. Germline assignment: CDR1 SGHAT and CDR2 FQNNGV. This CDR3 region has 13 residues. The CDR3 DNA is TGTGCCAGCAGCTCAGAGGGACTACAGACCCAGTACTTC. Translated, it gives CASSSEGLQTQYF.

Only a few counts were recorded for this clonotype. This chain uses TRBV7-2 with TRBJ1-2, with D uncertain. The germline CDR1 and CDR2 sequences are SGHTA and FQGNSA. Trimming stripped 3 bases from V and 7 bases from J, with 12 bases between. The length of the CDR3 is 13 residues. CDR3 coding DNA: TGTGCCAGCAGCTTTCAGGACCGAGGTGGCTACACCTTC. The encoded protein is CASSFQDRGGYTF.

The chain combines TRBV5-1 with TRBJ1-2; 8 nucleotides match TRBD1. The trim removed 7 bases at V and 6 bases at J, leaving 8 bases unmatched. Germline values: CDR1 SGHRS, CDR2 YFSETQ. This CDR3 is built from 13 residues. The CDR3 sequence: CASRWQGANGYTF. CDR3 DNA sequence: TGCGCCAGCCGTTGGCAGGGGGCGAATGGCTACACCTTC.

This clonotype came up a few times. The chain recombines TRBV27 with TRBJ1-4; TRBD1 matches 8 bases. Germline-derived CDR1 and CDR2 are MNHEY and SMNVEV (reference sequence). V shed 6 bases and J 7 bases; nucleotides not matched to a gene: 7. There are 14 residues in the CDR3. CDR3 bases: TGTGCCAGCAGGGGGACAGGTTTTGGTGAAAAACTGTTTTTT. Its translation: CASRGTGFGEKLFF.

The V gene is TRBV7-2, the J gene TRBJ2-2; 7 bases are shared with TRBD2. V trimming: 5 bases; J trimming: 8 bases; junction bases outside the gene matches: 14. The CDR3 contains 16 residues. Germline CDR1 is SGHTA and CDR2 is FQGNSA. The CDR3, as DNA: TGTGCCAGCAGCCTAAGCAGCGGGAACCGAGGGGGGGAGCTGTTTTTT. It is translated as CASSLSSGNRGGELFF.

This chain joins TRBV24-1 and TRBJ2-3, with 10 positions matching TRBD1. The CDR3 extends over 15 amino acids. Germline trimming cut 6 bases from V and 1 base from J; bases unmatched to any gene: 3. CDR1 KGHDR and CDR2 SFDVKD come from the germline V gene. Here the CDR3 DNA reads TGTGCCACCAGTCCCGGGACAGGGGGCACAGATACGCAGTATTTT. This sequence encodes CATSPGTGGTDTQYF.

The chain couples TRBV20-1 to TRBJ2-3, with TRBD1 as a possible D gene (5 bases). Trimming left V 6 bases short and J 4 bases short, with 17 bases between. Germline V gene lookup returns CDR1 DFQATT and CDR2 SNEGSKA (reference sequence). The CDR3 spans 14 residues. CDR3 sequence reads: CSAADIQSADTQYF. The CDR3 DNA follows: TGCAGTGCCGCGGACATCCAAAGCGCAGATACGCAGTATTTT.

This rearrangement joins TRBV2 to TRBJ1-5; 7 positions agree with TRBD1. The CDR3 loop spans 15 amino acids. The germline V gene encodes CDR1 SNHLY and CDR2 FYNNEI. J was trimmed by 4 bases and V by 1 base; bases with no gene match: 4. The DNA for the CDR3 is TGTGCCAGCAGTGAAGAGGGGGCTCGGAATCAGCCCCAGCATTTT. Encoded protein: CASSEEGARNQPQHF.

This clonotype was counted only a few times. This rearrangement joins TRBV20-1 to TRBJ1-2; D unclear. Between the trimmed V and J ends, which lost 6 bases and 7 bases, there was a span of 18 bases. The CDR3 runs to 13 residues. CDR1 is DFQATT and CDR2 is SNEGSKA in the germline V gene (reference sequence). The CDR3 reads CSALTSPAGGYTF. The CDR3 bases are TGCAGTGCCCTGACGTCCCCTGCGGGTGGCTACACCTTC.

In this sample, this clonotype turned up a few times. V usage is TRBV12-3 or TRBV12-4 and J usage is TRBJ2-7; D not certain. Between the trimmed V and J ends, which lost 6 bases and 10 bases, there was a span of 19 bases. The CDR3 consists of 13 residues. The chain's CDR3 is CASSPTEALEQYF. The CDR3 DNA sequence: TGTGCCAGCAGCCCTACTGAAGCGTTGGAACAGTACTTC.

This clonotype was seen a few times. The chain is built from TRBV7-3 and TRBJ2-5; no clear D. The CDR3 sequence is 13 residues long. V lost 1 base and J lost 1, with 4 bases in between. Germline assignment: CDR1 SGHTA and CDR2 FQGTGA. CDR3: CASSLNSQETQYF. The CDR3 DNA follows: TGTGCCAGCAGCTTAAACAGCCAAGAGACCCAGTACTTC. The full variable domain, its missing parts supplied by reference TRBV7-3 and TRBJ2-5, is GAGVSQTPSNKVTEKGKYVELRCDPISGHTALYWYRQSLGQGPEFLIYFQGTGAADDSGLPNDRFFAVRPEGSVSTLKIQRTERGDSAVYLCASSLNSQETQYFGPGTRLLVL.

V and J are TRBV28 and TRBJ2-2, with D perhaps TRBD1 (6 bases). The ends were cut back, 2 bases at V and 1 base at J, with 14 bases in the middle. The germline V gene encodes CDR1 MDHEN and CDR2 SYDVKM. The CDR3 has 17 amino acids. The CDR3 sequence: CASSLPPNRVNTGELFF. The CDR3 nucleotides read TGTGCCAGCAGTTTACCCCCGAACAGGGTGAACACCGGGGAGCTGTTTTTT.

The V call is TRBV18, the J call TRBJ2-1; maybe TRBD1 (6 bases). Germline loops: CDR1 KGHSH, CDR2 LQKENI. The ends were cut back, 2 bases at V and 0 bases at J, with 11 bases in the middle. This CDR3 comprises 16 residues. CDR3 bases: TGTGCCAGCTCACCAAATACAGGGAGCTCCTACAATGAGCAGTTCTTC. Translation: CASSPNTGSSYNEQFF.

This clonotype appeared a few times. The rearrangement uses TRBV12-3 or TRBV12-4 and TRBJ2-1, with D hard to call. This CDR3 has 12 residues. The V end lost 6 bases, the J end lost 9 bases, and 12 bases lay between the germline ends. This chain's CDR3 is CASSPPLGEQFF. CDR3 nucleotides: TGTGCCAGCAGCCCACCGTTGGGTGAGCAGTTCTTC.

This clonotype has only a few counts. The chain couples TRBV12-3 or TRBV12-4 to TRBJ2-7; 11 nucleotides agree with TRBD2. V was clipped by 5 bases and J by 3 bases; unmatched bases: 6. There are 15 residues in the CDR3. The CDR3 is CASSIGTSGLYEQYF. As DNA, the CDR3 is TGTGCCAGCAGTATCGGGACTAGCGGACTCTACGAGCAGTACTTC.

The V call is TRBV10-3, the J call TRBJ1-3, with 7 bases matching TRBD1. The CDR3 extends over 16 amino acids. The junction had 9 bases not matched to a gene; V was cut back by 7 bases and J by 0 bases. Per the germline V gene, CDR1 is ENHRY and CDR2 is SYGVKD. The CDR3 DNA follows: TGTGCCATCAAAAAAGGACAGGCGCCCTCTGGAAACACCATATATTTT. Its translation is CAIKKGQAPSGNTIYF.

The chain couples TRBV5-1 to TRBJ1-6; D unclear. This CDR3 has 13 amino acids. Per germline, CDR1 SGHRS and CDR2 YFSETQ. Trimming pared 0 bases from V and 9 bases from J, leaving 7 bases between. As DNA, the CDR3 is TGCGCCAGCAGCTTGGAAGGGCCTTCACCCCTCCACTTT. This encodes CASSLEGPSPLHF.